Listed here are 8 T cell receptor beta chains from one sample, sequenced in a study of T cells in Graves' hyperthyroidism and ophthalmopathy. TCR beta CDR3 regions were amplified from RNA. The HTBI primer set drove a first-round RT-PCR of the TCR CDR3. TCRdb analysed the multiplex PCR reads with MiXCR anew, one entry per CDR3 protein. The data contain about 370,000 distinct CDR3 sequences, 12% to 15% of them seen just once; the ten biggest clones take up roughly 20%. The sample taken for sequencing was blood. These receptors all stem from a woman aged 55-69 years with Graves' ophthalmopathy.

The rearrangement links TRBV20-1 to TRBJ2-7; maybe TRBD2 (5 bases). The CDR3 is made up of 14 amino acids. Germline V gives CDR1 DFQATT, CDR2 SNEGSKA (reference sequence). The ends were cut back, 5 bases at V and 5 bases at J, with 19 bases in the middle. The CDR3 region is CSAAPIGSLNEQYF. The CDR3 DNA reads as TGCAGTGCTGCCCCGATAGGGAGCCTGAACGAGCAGTACTTC.

Only a few counts were recorded for this clonotype. The J gene is TRBJ2-4, the V gene TRBV3-1, with D tentatively TRBD1 or TRBD2 (5 bases each). Germline values: CDR1 LGHDT, CDR2 YNNKEL (reference sequence). V was trimmed by 4 bases and J by 4 bases, leaving 14 bases between them. The CDR3 length is 15 residues. The CDR3 DNA sequence: TGTGCCAGCAGCCGGGGTGGGGGAACAAAAAACATTCAGTACTTC. Amino acid sequence: CASSRGGGTKNIQYF. The full variable domain, completed using reference TRBV3-1 and TRBJ2-4, is DTAVSQTPKYLVTQMGNDKSIKCEQNLGHDTMYWYKQDSKKFLKIMFSYNNKELIINETVPNRFSPKSPDKAHLNLHINSLELGDSAVYFCASSRGGGTKNIQYFGAGTRLSVL.

This clonotype was picked up many times. The rearrangement links TRBV2 to TRBJ2-3; TRBD1 is a possible D gene (6 bases). Germline V gene sequence: CDR1 SNHLY, CDR2 FYNNEI. This CDR3 contains 17 residues. V lost 3 bases to trimming and J lost 4 bases, with 20 bases between them. The CDR3 DNA sequence: TGTGCCAGCAGTGAGAGGGGAGTGGGCAGGGGTTCAGATACGCAGTATTTT. Protein sequence: CASSERGVGRGSDTQYF.

The V and J genes are TRBV19 and TRBJ2-3; no definite D call. Germline values: CDR1 LNHDA, CDR2 SQIVND (reference sequence). V was trimmed by 7 bases and J by 2 bases, leaving 19 bases between them. The CDR3 extends over 16 amino acids. CDR3 sequence: CASNKGLTIATDTQYF. In nucleotides, the CDR3 is TGTGCCAGTAACAAGGGTCTTACCATAGCCACAGATACGCAGTATTTT.

There are many counts of this clonotype. The chain carries TRBV7-2 and TRBJ2-5; no clear D. V was trimmed by 5 bases and J by 4 bases, leaving 5 bases between them. Germline CDR1 and CDR2: SGHTA and FQGNSA. The CDR3 covers 11 residues. The CDR3 sequence is CASSVSETQYF. The CDR3 nucleotides are TGTGCCAGCAGCGTCTCAGAGACCCAGTACTTC.

This clonotype appeared many times. The J gene is TRBJ2-1, the V gene TRBV7-9; D is ambiguous. The germline V gene has CDR1 SEHNR and CDR2 FQNEAQ (reference sequence). Trimming cost V 1 base and J 2 bases, with 6 bases left between them. The CDR3 is 14 amino acids. In DNA form, the CDR3 reads TGTGCCAGCAGCTTAGGACGGGCCTACAATGAGCAGTTCTTC. Its translation is CASSLGRAYNEQFF. Complete variable domain (other parts from reference TRBV7-9 and TRBJ2-1): DTGVSQNPRHKITKRGQNVTFRCDPISEHNRLYWYRQTLGQGPEFLTYFQNEAQLEKSRLLSDRFSAERPKGSFSTLEIQRTEQGDSAMYLCASSLGRAYNEQFFGPGTRLTVL.

This clonotype turned up a few times. The V gene is TRBV5-1, the J gene TRBJ2-2; D might be TRBD2 (6 bases). With 4 bases removed from V and 5 bases from J, the gap between germline ends came to 15 bases. Germline V gene data show CDR1 as SGHRS and CDR2 as YFSETQ. The CDR3 loop spans 15 amino acids. As DNA, the CDR3 is TGCGCCAGCAGCCACGGGACTCCCGGAACCGGGGAGCTGTTTTTT. Protein: CASSHGTPGTGELFF.

The rearrangement joins TRBV5-1 to TRBJ2-2; D might be TRBD1 (6 bases). This CDR3 region has 14 residues. V lost 0 bases to trimming and J lost 6 bases, with 9 bases between them. Germline CDR1 and CDR2: SGHRS and YFSETQ. The CDR3 here is CASSLGSGAGELFF. The CDR3 nucleotides are TGCGCCAGCAGCTTGGGGTCAGGGGCCGGGGAGCTGTTTTTT.